These 8 T cell receptor beta chains came from one sample sequenced in a study of T cells expressing NK-cell markers. TCRdb derives one entry per CDR3 protein from the 5' RACE reads, leaving out DNA. There are about 460,000 distinct CDR3 sequences in the sample, with 1.4% held by the top ten. The sequenced material came from blood T cells: a sorted CD56 or NKG2C T cell subset, CD4+ or CD8+ T cells, or bulk PBMC T cells (not recorded which). These receptors originate from a woman between 45 and 65 years old in good health.

The chain carries TRBV5-1 and TRBJ1-2; no DNA is available, so the TRBD1 call from TCRdb remains unchecked. CDR3 length: 14 residues. Germline assignment: CDR1 SGHRS and CDR2 YFSETQ. CDR3 sequence: CASSFGGTNYGYTF.

The chain uses TRBV20-1 and TRBJ2-4. The CDR3 contains 14 residues. The germline gives CDR1 DFQATT, CDR2 SNEGSKA (reference sequence). CDR3 amino acids: CSANNLGLKNIQYF.

The chain carries TRBV12-5 and TRBJ2-4; TCRdb's assignment of TRBD2 cannot be checked, as there is no DNA. Germline CDR1 and CDR2: LGHNT and FRNRAP. This CDR3 has 16 amino acids. The CDR3: CASGWGTSGSQNIQYF.

The chain is built from TRBV11-2 and TRBJ1-2. The length of the CDR3 is 14 residues. Germline-derived CDR1 and CDR2 are SGHAT and FQNNGV. The CDR3 spells CASSLFKGFYGYTF.

The V gene is TRBV4-1, the J gene TRBJ2-4. The germline CDR1 and CDR2 sequences are MGHRA and YSYEKL. CDR3 length: 12 residues. The CDR3 reads CASSQPRNIQYF.

The CDR3 protein is CASSLAGEREKLFF. This sequence joins TRBV6-5 and TRBJ1-4; the D gene TCRdb calls, TRBD1, cannot be checked with no DNA. CDR3 length equals 14 residues. Looked up from germline, CDR1 is MNHEY and CDR2 is SVGAGI.

This rearrangement joins TRBV6-5 to TRBJ2-2; TCRdb indicates TRBD2, and absent DNA this call remains unverified. Germline CDR1 MNHEY, CDR2 SVGAGI. This CDR3 comprises 14 residues. CDR3 region: CASSRGLNTGELFF.

The chain combines TRBV20-1 with TRBJ2-3. CDR3 length: 12 amino acids. Germline CDR1 reads DFQATT; CDR2 reads SNEGSKA (reference sequence). This chain's CDR3 is CSATTNKDTQYF.